The 10 T cell receptor beta chains given below trace back to one sample, sequenced in a study of cytomegalovirus exposure and HLA in healthy donors. Clones were read by immunoSEQ multiplex PCR, and TCRdb kept only the in-frame ones, dropping some. The data contain some 100,000 clones, roughly 82% of them singletons. The specimen was PBMCs. These receptors came from a man aged 18 to 29 in good health and CMV-seronegative.

The chain links TRBV7-9 to TRBJ2-1; D might be TRBD2 (6 bases). Deletions cut 10 bases from V and 0 bases from J, with 13 bases between. The CDR3 sequence is 14 residues long. The germline CDR1 and CDR2 sequences are SEHNR and FQNEAQ (reference sequence). DNA for the CDR3: TGTGCCATAACCTCGGGAGCCTCCTACAATGAGCAGTTCTTC. Translation: CAITSGASYNEQFF.

The genes are TRBV7-9 and TRBJ1-4; D not certain. CDR1 is SEHNR and CDR2 is FQNEAQ in the germline V gene (reference sequence). The V and J ends lost 5 bases and 0 bases respectively, with 13 bases between them. The CDR3 contains 16 residues. In nucleotides, the CDR3 is TGTGCCAGCAGCCTTATCCAGGCAACAACTAATGAAAAACTGTTTTTT. It is translated as CASSLIQATTNEKLFF.

This clone was observed a handful of times. The gene calls are TRBV4-1 and TRBJ1-2; 7 nucleotides line up with TRBD1. This CDR3 region has 15 residues. CDR1 is MGHRA, CDR2 YSYEKL, per germline. The V gene end was trimmed by 1 base and the J gene end by 4 bases; junction bases not matched to a gene: 6. The CDR3 sequence is CASSQGETGSYGYTF. In nucleotides, the CDR3 is TGCGCCAGCAGCCAAGGGGAGACAGGGAGCTATGGCTACACCTTC.

This clone has only a few counts. V is TRBV2 and J is TRBJ1-2; D might be TRBD1 (5 bases). Germline values: CDR1 SNHLY, CDR2 FYNNEI. The CDR3 spans 14 residues. With 0 bases removed from V and 4 bases from J, the gap between germline ends came to 9 bases. The DNA of the CDR3 is TGTGCCAGCAGTGAAGCCTCAGGGCTCTATGGCTACACCTTC. It translates to CASSEASGLYGYTF.

The rearrangement uses TRBV13 and TRBJ2-1; D gene uncertain. Germline CDR1 and CDR2: PRHDT and FYEKMQ (reference sequence). Deletions cut 0 bases from V and 3 bases from J, with 9 bases between. The CDR3 consists of 15 residues. CDR3 DNA sequence: TGTGCCAGCAGCTTAGGCCTAGGCAACTACAATGAGCAGTTCTTC. This gives the protein CASSLGLGNYNEQFF. Looking up the rest from reference TRBV13 and TRBJ2-1 gives the full variable domain: AAGVIQSPRHLIKEKRETATLKCYPIPRHDTVYWYQQGPGQDPQFLISFYEKMQSDKGSIPDRFSAQQFSDYHSELNMSSLELGDSALYFCASSLGLGNYNEQFFGPGTRLTVL.

This rearrangement joins TRBV4-2 to TRBJ1-2, with 9 bases lining up with TRBD1. This CDR3 comprises 14 residues. The ends lost 3 bases at V and 3 bases at J; junction bases unmatched: 2. Germline V gene sequence: CDR1 LGHNA, CDR2 YNFKEQ. In nucleotides, the CDR3 is TGTGCCAGCAGCCAGGGGGACAGGGACTATGGCTACACCTTC. This translates into CASSQGDRDYGYTF.

The chain joins TRBV7-9 to TRBJ1-1; D remains ambiguous. Per germline, CDR1 SEHNR and CDR2 FQNEAQ (reference sequence). The CDR3 has 13 amino acids. The V gene lost 5 bases and the J gene lost 1 base, with 8 bases spanning the gap. The CDR3 DNA is TGTGCCAGCAGCCCCACACGGAACACTGAAGCTTTCTTT. It specifies CASSPTRNTEAFF. The complete variable domain, with remaining parts taken from reference TRBV7-9 and TRBJ1-1, reads DTGVSQNPRHKITKRGQNVTFRCDPISEHNRLYWYRQTLGQGPEFLTYFQNEAQLEKSRLLSDRFSAERPKGSFSTLEIQRTEQGDSAMYLCASSPTRNTEAFFGQGTRLTVV.

The J gene is TRBJ1-1, the V gene TRBV30; 7 positions agree with TRBD1. Unmatched junction bases numbered 4, after V lost 3 bases and J lost 0 bases. The germline gives CDR1 GTSNPN, CDR2 SVGIG (reference sequence). The CDR3 has 14 residues. CDR3 sequence (DNA): TGTGCCTGGAGCCGGGACAGCATGAACACTGAAGCTTTCTTT. Amino acids: CAWSRDSMNTEAFF.

The V call is TRBV7-6, the J call TRBJ2-7, with D hard to call. The ends were cut back, 1 base at V and 0 bases at J, with 7 bases in the middle. CDR1 is SGHVS, CDR2 FNYEAQ, per germline. This CDR3 has 14 residues. The CDR3 DNA follows: TGTGCCAGCAGCTTAGGGGCAGTCTCCTACGAGCAGTACTTC. Encoded protein: CASSLGAVSYEQYF.

The chain is built from TRBV19 and TRBJ1-5; TRBD1 agrees at 9 bases. Looked up from germline, CDR1 is LNHDA and CDR2 is SQIVND (reference sequence). V was clipped by 6 bases and J by 6 bases; unmatched bases: 9. This CDR3 has 15 amino acids. CDR3 amino acids: CASRSRQGESQPQHF. In DNA form, the CDR3 reads TGTGCCAGTAGGAGCCGACAGGGGGAAAGTCAGCCCCAGCATTTT.